These 22 T cell receptor beta chains originate from one sample sequenced in a study of spatial heterogeneity in lung cancer. Stated time point: blood at routine non-recurrence follow-up after resection. MiXCR was run by TCRdb on the 5' RACE reads, yielding one entry per CDR3 protein. Here the sample spans roughly 110,000 distinct CDR3 sequences, about 10% being singletons. The specimen was PBMCs, collected at follow-up. The receptors derive from a female donor with early-stage non-small cell lung cancer.

This chain connects TRBV3-1 to TRBJ1-3; D is perhaps TRBD1 (6 bases). Looked up from germline, CDR1 is LGHDT and CDR2 is YNNKEL (reference sequence). The CDR3 totals 17 residues. Deletions cut 2 bases from V and 2 bases from J, with 16 bases between. For the CDR3, the DNA is TGTGCCAGCAGCCAATACAGGGCGGCCACGGCTGGAAACACCATATATTTT. Translating gives CASSQYRAATAGNTIYF.

This clonotype was picked up many times. V is TRBV7-3 and J is TRBJ2-3, with D hard to call. This CDR3 is built from 14 residues. Trimming left V 3 bases short and J 2 bases short, with 9 bases between. CDR1 is SGHTA, CDR2 FQGTGA, per germline. CDR3 loop: CASSFNGYTDTQYF. In nucleotides, the CDR3 is TGTGCCAGCAGCTTCAACGGTTACACAGATACGCAGTATTTT. Variable domain in full (rest from reference TRBV7-3 and TRBJ2-3): GAGVSQTPSNKVTEKGKYVELRCDPISGHTALYWYRQSLGQGPEFLIYFQGTGAADDSGLPNDRFFAVRPEGSVSTLKIQRTERGDSAVYLCASSFNGYTDTQYFGPGTRLTVL.

A few counts support this clonotype. The chain joins TRBV19 to TRBJ1-4; tentatively, D is TRBD1 (6 bases). The V and J ends lost 8 bases and 0 bases respectively, with 13 bases between them. CDR3 length equals 15 residues. Germline-derived CDR1 and CDR2 are LNHDA and SQIVND (reference sequence). The CDR3 protein is CASSASGATNEKLFF. CDR3 sequence (DNA): TGTGCCAGTTCAGCGTCAGGGGCAACTAATGAAAAACTGTTTTTT.

There are a few counts of this clonotype. The chain joins TRBV15 to TRBJ2-7, with a tentative D call TRBD2 (5 bases). The CDR3 totals 14 residues. Germline CDR1 reads LNHNV; CDR2 reads YYDKDF (reference sequence). Trimming took 1 base from V and 0 from J, leaving 7 bases between them. In nucleotides, the CDR3 is TGTGCCACCAGCAGAGGTGGGAGCTCCTACGAGCAGTACTTC. This encodes CATSRGGSSYEQYF.

This clonotype was picked up many times. J is TRBJ2-1 and V is TRBV29-1, with D possibly TRBD1 on 5 matching bases. Germline V lookup: CDR1 SQVTM, CDR2 ANQGSEA. Trimming cost V 4 bases and J 0 bases, with 13 bases left between them. The CDR3 is 15 residues long. The CDR3 DNA sequence: TGCAGCGTTGGAAGGGGAATGAGCTCCTACAATGAGCAGTTCTTC. Translating it yields CSVGRGMSSYNEQFF.

This clonotype was detected a few times. This chain uses TRBV7-9 with TRBJ2-1; no clear D. Germline lookup yields CDR1 SEHNR and CDR2 FQNEAQ (reference sequence). The CDR3 is 11 amino acids. V dropped 1 base and J dropped 9 bases, with 4 bases sitting between them. CDR3 region: CASSLVGEQFF. The CDR3 region has the DNA TGTGCCAGCAGCTTAGTAGGTGAGCAGTTCTTC.

This clonotype has a handful of counts. The chain combines TRBV12-3 or TRBV12-4 with TRBJ2-5, with D unclear. The CDR3 covers 12 residues. V lost 1 base and J lost 5, with 5 bases in between. The chain's CDR3 is CASSLVRETQYF. The DNA for the CDR3 is TGTGCCAGCAGTTTAGTAAGGGAGACCCAGTACTTC.

Only a few counts were recorded for this clonotype. This chain connects TRBV19 to TRBJ2-1; 9 nucleotides line up with TRBD2. The germline CDR1 and CDR2 sequences are LNHDA and SQIVND (reference sequence). Trimming at V came to 3 bases and at J to 1 base, leaving 4 bases not matched to a gene. The length of the CDR3 is 16 residues. For the CDR3, the DNA is TGTGCCAGTAGTATTTTAGCGGGAGCATCCTACAATGAGCAGTTCTTC. Protein sequence: CASSILAGASYNEQFF. The variable domain in full, with the rest retrieved from reference TRBV19 and TRBJ2-1, is DGGITQSPKYLFRKEGQNVTLSCEQNLNHDAMYWYRQDPGQGLRLIYYSQIVNDFQKGDIAEGYSVSREKKESFPLTVTSAQKNPTAFYLCASSILAGASYNEQFFGPGTRLTVL.

The genes are TRBV30 and TRBJ1-5, with TRBD1 as a possible D gene (6 bases). Trimming stripped 2 bases from V and 7 bases from J, with 15 bases between. CDR1 and CDR2 from the germline V gene are GTSNPN and SVGIG (reference sequence). The CDR3 has 14 amino acids. CDR3 nucleotides: TGTGCCTGGAGTCACGGGGGGGGCTGGCAGCCCCAGCATTTT. Its protein product is CAWSHGGGWQPQHF.

J is TRBJ1-3 and V is TRBV5-1; D unresolved. V gave up 3 bases and J gave up 3 bases, with 13 bases separating them. The CDR3 totals 15 residues. Germline V CDR1 and CDR2: SGHRS, YFSETQ. The CDR3 loop is CASSSGLLIGNTIYF. In DNA form, the CDR3 reads TGCGCCAGCAGCTCCGGGCTGTTAATTGGAAACACCATATATTTT.

The chain combines TRBV20-1 with TRBJ2-1, with D perhaps matching TRBD1 or TRBD2 (6 bases each). CDR3 size: 14 residues. Deletions cut 3 bases from V and 9 bases from J, with 18 bases between. Germline CDR1 DFQATT, CDR2 SNEGSKA (reference sequence). The DNA for the CDR3 is TGCAGTGCTAGGTTCGGGGGCCCCAGGCGTGAGCAGTTCTTC. Translated: CSARFGGPRREQFF.

This clonotype was observed at least ten times. This chain connects TRBV12-3 or TRBV12-4 to TRBJ2-1; no clear D. With 0 bases removed from V and 4 bases from J, the gap between germline ends came to 7 bases. CDR3 length equals 14 residues. Written as DNA, the CDR3 is TGTGCCAGCAGTTTAGCTAGTCGATACAATGAGCAGTTCTTC. Protein sequence: CASSLASRYNEQFF.

This clonotype occurred a few times. The J gene is TRBJ2-5, the V gene TRBV18, with D possibly TRBD2 on 5 matching bases. Germline values: CDR1 KGHSH, CDR2 LQKENI. The CDR3 has 14 residues. V lost 1 base, J lost 2 bases, and 8 bases lay in between. For the CDR3, the DNA is TGTGCCAGCTCACCACGAGGGAAACAAGAGACCCAGTACTTC. Amino acid sequence: CASSPRGKQETQYF.

This clonotype was observed a few times. The V gene is TRBV27, the J gene TRBJ1-6, with D perhaps matching TRBD1 (5 bases). Germline V lookup: CDR1 MNHEY, CDR2 SMNVEV (reference sequence). The germline V and J ends were trimmed by 5 bases and 4 bases, with 12 bases remaining between them. The CDR3 sequence is 15 residues long. The CDR3 DNA sequence: TGTGCCAGCAGTCCCTTTGGGGCATATAATTCACCCCTCCACTTT. This translates into CASSPFGAYNSPLHF.

V is TRBV7-9 and J is TRBJ1-2; TRBD1 is a possible D gene (6 bases). The CDR3 consists of 17 residues. Germline V gene sequence: CDR1 SEHNR, CDR2 FQNEAQ (reference sequence). The germline V and J ends were trimmed by 0 bases and 2 bases, with 16 bases remaining between them. The CDR3 reads CASSLAGGRGLNYGYTF. In DNA form, the CDR3 reads TGTGCCAGCAGCTTAGCGGGAGGCAGGGGACTGAACTATGGCTACACCTTC.

The genes are TRBV7-9 and TRBJ2-5, with no clear D. CDR1 SEHNR and CDR2 FQNEAQ come from the germline V gene (reference sequence). Trimming stripped 4 bases from V and 6 bases from J, with 9 bases between. The CDR3 is 12 residues long. The CDR3 spells CASSSDVQTQYF. The DNA of the CDR3 is TGTGCCAGCAGCTCAGACGTGCAGACCCAGTACTTC.

This clonotype was detected only a few times. This chain uses TRBV29-1 with TRBJ2-1; no firm D call. The germline V gene has CDR1 SQVTM and CDR2 ANQGSEA. V lost 4 bases and J 0 bases, leaving 10 bases between the germline ends. The CDR3 consists of 14 residues. CDR3 sequence reads: CSVVQSSSYNEQFF. The CDR3, as DNA: TGCAGCGTTGTACAGTCCAGCTCCTACAATGAGCAGTTCTTC.

The table lists this clonotype with many counts. The rearrangement joins TRBV12-3 or TRBV12-4 to TRBJ2-1; a weak D match, TRBD1 (6 bases). The CDR3 extends over 14 amino acids. The V gene lost 2 bases and the J gene lost 6 bases, with 11 bases spanning the gap. The CDR3 DNA sequence: TGTGCCAGCAGTTTATGGACAGCCCCCAATGAGCAGTTCTTC. This gives the protein CASSLWTAPNEQFF.

The chain links TRBV5-1 to TRBJ2-7; D gene uncertain. CDR3 length: 14 amino acids. The germline V and J ends were trimmed by 4 bases and 3 bases, with 14 bases remaining between them. Germline CDR1 SGHRS, CDR2 YFSETQ. CDR3 protein: CASSVVGEIYEQYF. As DNA, the CDR3 is TGCGCCAGCAGCGTAGTTGGTGAAATCTACGAGCAGTACTTC. Together with reference TRBV5-1 and TRBJ2-7, the CDR3 gives the full variable domain: KAGVTQTPRYLIKTRGQQVTLSCSPISGHRSVSWYQQTPGQGLQFLFEYFSETQRNKGNFPGRFSGRQFSNSRSEMNVSTLELGDSALYLCASSVVGEIYEQYFGPGTRLTVT.

This clonotype showed up many times. The CDR3 protein is CASRLNGETDTQYF. CDR3 DNA: TGCGCCAGCCGGTTAAATGGGGAGACAGATACGCAGTATTTT. V and J are TRBV5-1 and TRBJ2-3, with D possibly matching TRBD2 (5 bases). V shed 7 bases and J shed 3 bases, with 15 bases lying between them. Germline lookup yields CDR1 SGHRS and CDR2 YFSETQ. The CDR3 contains 14 residues.

DNA of the CDR3: TGTGCCAGCAGTCTTCAACAGGTCCCAAGAAAGGGCTACACCTTC. Encoded protein: CASSLQQVPRKGYTF. The rearrangement joins TRBV28 to TRBJ1-2; the D gene is possibly TRBD1 (5 bases). The ends were cut back, 5 bases at V and 8 bases at J, with 21 bases in the middle. Germline V gene lookup returns CDR1 MDHEN and CDR2 SYDVKM. This CDR3 has 15 amino acids.

This clonotype was seen a handful of times. This chain links TRBV5-1 with TRBJ2-5, with D possibly matching TRBD1 (6 bases). Deletions cut 2 bases from V and 4 bases from J, with 12 bases between. There are 14 residues in the CDR3. Germline CDR1 is SGHRS and CDR2 is YFSETQ. CDR3 residues: CASSFQGLRETQYF. CDR3 DNA sequence: TGCGCCAGCAGCTTCCAGGGGTTACGAGAGACCCAGTACTTC.